The next 18 T cell receptor beta chains were all read from a single sample in a study of radiation and T cells in renal cell carcinoma (TCRdb year 2020). Library preparation was by the immunoSEQ multiplex PCR assay. The table comes from immuneACCESS by way of TCRdb, which keeps in-frame sequences with V and J called. Part of the clones is missing from these tables; in studies checked, under half for an unresolved V gene and the rest for unknown reasons. The sample has roughly 130,000 clones on record, 75% to 85% of them singletons. 1.5% to 2% of the sample comes from the top ten. The label giving this sample's time point can be read as: blood 2 weeks post-SBRT. According to the study, the label for this sample's treatment or condition signals: 15 Gy SBRT to primary tumor, nephrectomy 4 weeks later. The sequenced sample was blood, obtained from a patient whose treatment included radiotherapy and nephrectomy. The receptors were gathered from a woman between 55 and 75 years old with renal cell carcinoma.

V and J are TRBV7-2 and TRBJ2-1, with 8 bases that match TRBD2. The CDR3 totals 15 residues. CDR1 SGHTA and CDR2 FQGNSA come from the germline V gene. The junction had 5 bases not matched to a gene; V was cut back by 2 bases and J by 5 bases. Here the CDR3 reads CASSLTPGLDNEQFF. The CDR3 nucleotides are TGTGCCAGCAGCTTAACCCCGGGACTAGACAATGAGCAGTTCTTC.

This sequence joins TRBV4-2 and TRBJ2-1, with D perhaps matching TRBD1 or TRBD2 (6 bases each). The ends were cut back, 5 bases at V and 0 bases at J, with 29 bases in the middle. CDR3 size: 21 residues. Germline assignment: CDR1 LGHNA and CDR2 YNFKEQ. The CDR3 region is CASSKGGAGQNSAGSYNEQFF. Here the CDR3 DNA reads TGTGCCAGCAGCAAAGGAGGGGCAGGACAGAATTCGGCCGGCTCCTACAATGAGCAGTTCTTC.

The rearrangement uses TRBV19 and TRBJ1-1, with a tentative D call TRBD1 (5 bases). The ends were cut back, 7 bases at V and 0 bases at J, with 15 bases in the middle. The CDR3 runs to 15 residues. CDR1 LNHDA and CDR2 SQIVND come from the germline V gene (reference sequence). The CDR3 bases are TGTGCCAGTAACGGGCTGGGGCAGTTGAACACTGAAGCTTTCTTT. Translating it yields CASNGLGQLNTEAFF.

This clone turned up a few times. The chain has TRBV21-1 and TRBJ2-3; the listed D gene, TRBD1, was not tested against the DNA. TRBV21-1 is a recognized pseudogene. The CDR3 is 11 amino acids. The DNA of the CDR3 is TGTGCCAGCAGCAAAAGGGGGATGCAGTATTTT. This translates into CASSKRGMQYF.

The chain is built from TRBV5-1 and TRBJ2-2; D is perhaps TRBD1 (6 bases). The CDR3 extends over 14 amino acids. In germline, CDR1 is SGHRS, CDR2 YFSETQ. V was cut by 6 bases and J by 2 bases, with 11 bases left in between. The CDR3 DNA reads TGCGCCAGCACAGGGGCGCCTAACACCGGGGAGCTGTTTTTT. Amino acid sequence: CASTGAPNTGELFF.

The V gene is TRBV7-2, the J gene TRBJ1-2; possibly TRBD1 for D (5 bases). The CDR3 is 14 amino acids. V dropped 4 bases and J dropped 3 bases, with 12 bases sitting between them. From germline, CDR1 is SGHTA and CDR2 FQGNSA. The CDR3 here is CASSSPLTDYGYTF. The CDR3 region has the DNA TGTGCCAGCAGCTCCCCCCTGACAGACTATGGCTACACCTTC.

The chain couples TRBV27 to TRBJ1-3; D is undetermined. Germline CDR1 is MNHEY and CDR2 is SMNVEV (reference sequence). Trimming cost V 4 bases and J 0 bases, with 13 bases left between them. This CDR3 contains 16 residues. This chain's CDR3 is CASSSLSLTSGNTIYF. The CDR3 DNA follows: TGTGCCAGCAGTTCCCTGAGCCTCACCTCTGGAAACACCATATATTTT.

The genes are TRBV5-4 and TRBJ2-1; 11 bases match TRBD2. This CDR3 has 15 residues. The ends lost 3 bases at V and 4 bases at J; junction bases unmatched: 3. Germline lookup yields CDR1 SGHNT and CDR2 YYREEE (reference sequence). DNA of the CDR3: TGTGCCAGCAGCTCGGGACTAGCGGAATACAATGAGCAGTTCTTC. It is translated as CASSSGLAEYNEQFF. The full variable domain, completed using reference TRBV5-4 and TRBJ2-1, is ETGVTQSPTHLIKTRGQQVTLRCSSQSGHNTVSWYQQALGQGPQFIFQYYREEENGRGNFPPRFSGLQFPNYSSELNVNALELDDSALYLCASSSGLAEYNEQFFGPGTRLTVL.

This clone has just one count. The rearrangement uses TRBV7-9 and TRBJ1-1; no clear D gene. CDR3 length equals 14 residues. The V and J ends lost 2 bases and 2 bases respectively, with 9 bases between them. CDR1 and CDR2 from the germline V gene are SEHNR and FQNEAQ (reference sequence). In DNA form, the CDR3 reads TGTGCCAGCAGCTTATGGGGATTCAACACTGAAGCTTTCTTT. It specifies CASSLWGFNTEAFF.

The chain recombines TRBV20-1 with TRBJ2-3; TRBD2 matches at 8 bases. Germline CDR1 is DFQATT and CDR2 is SNEGSKA (reference sequence). The CDR3 contains 11 residues. CDR3 in amino acids: CVAGPTDTQYF. In DNA form, the CDR3 reads TGCGTAGCGGGACCTACAGATACGCAGTATTTT.

This chain links TRBV30 with TRBJ2-5, with 9 bases matching TRBD2. Trimming removed 1 base from V and 1 base from J; junction bases left unmatched: 7. Germline V CDR1 and CDR2: GTSNPN, SVGIG (reference sequence). CDR3 length: 16 residues. The CDR3 spells CAWSGPLAGIQETQYF. For the CDR3, the DNA is TGTGCCTGGAGTGGCCCACTAGCGGGTATCCAAGAGACCCAGTACTTC.

This chain connects TRBV11-2 to TRBJ2-5; 10 nucleotides line up with TRBD1. Germline V gene data show CDR1 as SGHAT and CDR2 as FQNNGV. This CDR3 region has 14 residues. The J segment lost 4 bases and the V segment lost 5 bases, leaving 4 bases of the junction unmatched. The CDR3 is CASSADRGTETQYF. The CDR3 region has the DNA TGTGCCAGCAGCGCGGACAGGGGGACAGAGACCCAGTACTTC.

The rearrangement links TRBV19 to TRBJ1-1; D gene uncertain. Germline values: CDR1 LNHDA, CDR2 SQIVND (reference sequence). V lost 6 bases, J lost 4 bases, and 21 bases lay in between. The CDR3 consists of 16 residues. CDR3 loop: CASSPAAFGYSTEAFF. For the CDR3, the DNA is TGTGCCAGTAGCCCGGCGGCGTTTGGGTATTCCACTGAAGCTTTCTTT.

This clone was seen a handful of times. The chain has TRBV4-2 and TRBJ1-2, with D hard to call. V was shortened by 1 base and J by 8 bases, with 11 bases between the two germline ends. The CDR3 runs 13 residues. The V gene's germline CDR1 is LGHNA and CDR2 YNFKEQ. This CDR3 reads CASSQGRPKGYTF. DNA of the CDR3: TGTGCCAGCAGCCAAGGTCGTCCTAAGGGCTACACCTTC.

V and J are TRBV5-1 and TRBJ2-3; possible D gene TRBD2, 5 bases. Germline loops: CDR1 SGHRS, CDR2 YFSETQ. The CDR3 loop spans 17 amino acids. Trimming took off 0 bases at V and 1 base at J, with 15 bases between the two ends. The CDR3 DNA is TGCGCCAGCAGCTTGGTCTCTGCGGGTGTCGGCACAGATACGCAGTATTTT. Protein product: CASSLVSAGVGTDTQYF.

This clone was seen a few times. The genes are TRBV5-1 and TRBJ1-1; D is unresolved. Trimming stripped 2 bases from V and 1 base from J, with 9 bases between. The germline V gene has CDR1 SGHRS and CDR2 YFSETQ. This CDR3 has 14 amino acids. The CDR3 loop is CASSFRSENTEAFF. CDR3 coding DNA: TGCGCCAGCAGCTTTCGATCCGAGAACACTGAAGCTTTCTTT. Drawing the rest from reference TRBV5-1 and TRBJ1-1, the complete variable domain is KAGVTQTPRYLIKTRGQQVTLSCSPISGHRSVSWYQQTPGQGLQFLFEYFSETQRNKGNFPGRFSGRQFSNSRSEMNVSTLELGDSALYLCASSFRSENTEAFFGQGTRLTVV.

V usage is TRBV6-6 and J usage is TRBJ1-5, with D perhaps TRBD1 (6 bases). Germline CDR1 reads MNHNY; CDR2 reads SVGAGI (reference sequence). CDR3 length: 14 residues. Trimming cost V 2 bases and J 6 bases, with 11 bases left between them. The CDR3 spells CASSYGQMSQPQHF. As DNA, the CDR3 is TGTGCCAGCAGTTACGGACAGATGAGTCAGCCCCAGCATTTT.

This rearrangement joins TRBV20-1 to TRBJ2-7, with D possibly being TRBD2 (5 bases). The V end was cut by 6 bases, the J end by 8 bases, with 14 bases between. CDR3 length: 11 residues. The V gene's germline CDR1 is DFQATT and CDR2 SNEGSKA (reference sequence). The CDR3 DNA is TGCAGTGCCCACAGCCCTAGCCAGCAGTACTTC. Amino acid sequence: CSAHSPSQQYF.